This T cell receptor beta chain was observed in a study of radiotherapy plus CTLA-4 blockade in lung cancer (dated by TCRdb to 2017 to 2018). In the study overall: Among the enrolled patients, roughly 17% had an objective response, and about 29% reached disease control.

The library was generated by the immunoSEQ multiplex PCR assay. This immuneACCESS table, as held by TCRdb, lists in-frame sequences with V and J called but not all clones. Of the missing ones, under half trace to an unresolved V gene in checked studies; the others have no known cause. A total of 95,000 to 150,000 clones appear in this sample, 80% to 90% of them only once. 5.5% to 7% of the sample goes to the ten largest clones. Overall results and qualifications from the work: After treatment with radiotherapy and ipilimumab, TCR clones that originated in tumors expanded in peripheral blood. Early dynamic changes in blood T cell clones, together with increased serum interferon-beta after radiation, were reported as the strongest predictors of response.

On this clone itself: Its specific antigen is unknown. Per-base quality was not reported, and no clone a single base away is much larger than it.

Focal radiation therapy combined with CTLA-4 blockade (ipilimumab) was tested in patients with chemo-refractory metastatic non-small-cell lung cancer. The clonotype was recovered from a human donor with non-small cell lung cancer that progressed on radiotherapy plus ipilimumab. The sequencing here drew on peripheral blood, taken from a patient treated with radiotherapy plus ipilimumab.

The encoded CDR3 is CATSGNTGELFF. The sequence in DNA is TGTGCCACTTCCGGAAACACCGGGGAGCTGTTTTTT. This chain joins TRBV6-1 to TRBJ2-2, with the D gene not clear enough to name. V and J lose 10 bases and 2 bases, and a span of 8 bases separates them. CDR1 MNHNS and CDR2 SASEGT are derived from the germline V gene. The CDR3 sequence holds 12 residues, the cysteine and phenylalanine included. Here the CDR3 DNA is all that survives: 36 bases in frame from base 1.